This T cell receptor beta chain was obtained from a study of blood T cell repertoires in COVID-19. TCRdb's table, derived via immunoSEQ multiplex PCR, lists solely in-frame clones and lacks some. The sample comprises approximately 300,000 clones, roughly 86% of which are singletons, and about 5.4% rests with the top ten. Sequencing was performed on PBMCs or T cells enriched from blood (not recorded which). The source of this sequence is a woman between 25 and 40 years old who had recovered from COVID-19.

The CDR3 loop reads CASSLVGATGELFF. CDR3 sequence (DNA): TGTGCCAGCAGCTTAGTAGGGGCAACCGGGGAGCTGTTTTTT. This chain links TRBV7-9 with TRBJ2-2, with a possible D match to TRBD1 (5 bases). V was pared by 1 base and J by 5 bases, with 8 bases between. Germline-derived CDR1 and CDR2 are SEHNR and FQNEAQ (reference sequence). The CDR3 contains 14 residues.